The rows below give T cell receptor beta chains drawn from one sample of a study of T cells in Graves' hyperthyroidism and ophthalmopathy. Using its own MiXCR run on the multiplex PCR reads, TCRdb lists one record per CDR3 protein. The sample shows approximately 590,000 distinct CDR3 sequences, roughly 14% of them seen only once. Sequencing input: blood. These receptors were obtained from a woman aged 25 to 39 with Graves' hyperthyroidism. The CDR3 runs from the conserved cysteine through the conserved F or W. D genes are given only for firm matches. Clone size is not always given. Where it is, it says once, few, many or a class for expanded clones.

TRBD1,TRBV20-1,14,-,TRBJ2-1,TGCAGTGCTGGGGACAGGGTAGTCTCGATTGAGCAGTTCTTC,CSAGDRVVSIEQFF
-,TRBV9,16,few,TRBJ2-2,TGTGCCAGCAGCGTAGGAGTGGGAATAAACACCGGGGAGCTGTTTTTT,CASSVGVGINTGELFF
-,TRBV28,14,few,TRBJ2-3,TGTGCCAGCAAACCGGGATCTAGCACAGATACGCAGTATTTT,CASKPGSSTDTQYF
TRBD1,TRBV2,15,many,TRBJ1-6,TGTGCCAGCAGGGCAGGGACAGGGTCGGAATCACCCCTCCACTTT,CASRAGTGSESPLHF
-,TRBV5-5,15,few,TRBJ2-1,TGTGCCAGCAGCATGCGGCGAGGATCTTACAATGAGCAGTTCTTC,CASSMRRGSYNEQFF
-,TRBV6-8,14,few,TRBJ2-2,TGTGCCAGCAGGTCACATGCGAACACCGGGGAGCTGTTTTTT,CASRSHANTGELFF
TRBD2,TRBV11-2,16,many,TRBJ2-3,TGTGCCAGCAGCCCCCCGGGAGGGCCTAGCACAGATACGCAGTATTTT,CASSPPGGPSTDTQYF
-,TRBV9,14,many,TRBJ1-6,TGTGCCAGCAGCGTTAGGAGCCGTAATTCACCCCTCCACTTT,CASSVRSRNSPLHF
TRBD2,TRBV7-9,15,many,TRBJ2-1,TGTGCCAGCAGCTCCCTAGCGGGAGGTAAGAATGAGCAGTTCTTC,CASSSLAGGKNEQFF
-,TRBV6-2/TRBV6-3,10,few,TRBJ2-7,TGTGCCAGCAGCAATACGGAGCAGTACTTC,CASSNTEQYF
TRBD2,TRBV5-1,19,many,TRBJ2-1,TGCGCCAGCAGCTTTCACGTTCTTAATAGCGGGGACTCCTACAATGAGCAGTTCTTC,CASSFHVLNSGDSYNEQFF
TRBD1,TRBV6-1,14,-,TRBJ1-4,TGTGCCAGCAAGGAGGGGACAGGGTTAGAAAAACTGTTTTTT,CASKEGTGLEKLFF
TRBD2,TRBV6-5,15,-,TRBJ2-7,TGTGCCAGCAGTTGGGGGACTAGCGGGATCTACGAGCAGTACTTC,CASSWGTSGIYEQYF
-,TRBV20-1,14,many,TRBJ1-2,TGCAGTGCCCCCCGGGCCCAAGGCAACTATGGCTACACCTTC,CSAPRAQGNYGYTF
TRBD2,TRBV9,15,-,TRBJ2-1,TGTGCCAGCAGCTTATACGGACTAGCGAACTACGAGCAGTTCTTC,CASSLYGLANYEQFF
TRBD1,TRBV6-1,14,-,TRBJ2-2,TGTGCCAGCAGTGCACAGGGGGCAACCGGGGAGCTGTTTTTT,CASSAQGATGELFF
-,TRBV7-2,17,many,TRBJ2-1,TGTGCCAGCAGCCGATCCCTGGGTGGGAGCTCCTACAATGAGCAGTTCTTC,CASSRSLGGSSYNEQFF
-,TRBV7-9,13,many,TRBJ2-5,TGTGCCAGCAGCTTGTGGACAGAAGAGACCCAGTACTTC,CASSLWTEETQYF
-,TRBV6-2/TRBV6-3,13,many,TRBJ2-2,TGTGCCAGCAGTTACTCGTATGGGGGGGAGCTGTTTTTT,CASSYSYGGELFF
TRBD2,TRBV7-9,16,many,TRBJ2-3,TGTGCCAGCAGCGCAAGTAGCGGGAGGGCCGTAGATACGCAGTATTTT,CASSASSGRAVDTQYF
-,TRBV5-1,18,many,TRBJ2-5,TGCGCCAGCAGCTTGTGGTCAGATACTCGAATTAACCAAGAGACCCAGTACTTC,CASSLWSDTRINQETQYF
TRBD1,TRBV7-9,15,many,TRBJ2-1,TGTGCCAGCAGCCCTTACAGGGGATCCTACAATGAGCAGTTCTTC,CASSPYRGSYNEQFF
TRBD2,TRBV11-1,17,-,TRBJ2-3,TGTGCCAGCAGCTCCGAGGGACTAGCGGGAGCGGCGGATACGCAGTATTTT,CASSSEGLAGAADTQYF
TRBD2,TRBV11-2,15,many,TRBJ2-3,TGTGCCAGCAGCTTATCGGCGGGAGGGCCAGATACGCAGTATTTT,CASSLSAGGPDTQYF
-,TRBV20-1,14,many,TRBJ1-4,TGCAGTGCTAGAGGGGAGGGAGAGGGTGAAAAACTGTTTTTT,CSARGEGEGEKLFF
-,TRBV2,13,many,TRBJ1-6,TGTGCCAGCAGTGAGATCCCGCTATCACCCCTCCACTTT,CASSEIPLSPLHF
TRBD2,TRBV27,16,many,TRBJ2-3,TGTGCCAGCAGCTCACGACTAGCGCCTAGCACAGATACGCAGTATTTT,CASSSRLAPSTDTQYF
-,TRBV4-1,14,many,TRBJ1-1,TGCGCCAGCAGCCGAGCCGCAGAGAACACTGAAGCTTTCTTT,CASSRAAENTEAFF
TRBD1,TRBV18,16,many,TRBJ2-5,TGTGCCAGCTCACCCGGACAGGGAGGTCGGCAAGAGACCCAGTACTTC,CASSPGQGGRQETQYF
TRBD1,TRBV28,13,-,TRBJ1-4,TGTGCCATACAGGACAGGGGGCTAGAAAAACTGTTTTTT,CAIQDRGLEKLFF
TRBD2,TRBV2,14,many,TRBJ2-7,TGTGCCAGCAGGGACGGACTAGGCGGCTACGAGCAGTACTTC,CASRDGLGGYEQYF
-,TRBV30,13,few,TRBJ2-7,TGTGCCTGGAGTGTTGAGGGGAACAACGAGCAGTACTTC,CAWSVEGNNEQYF
-,TRBV7-9,14,-,TRBJ1-2,TGTGCCAGCAGTCGCGACGGACCTAACTATGGCTACACCTTC,CASSRDGPNYGYTF
-,TRBV30,12,few,TRBJ2-1,TGTGCCTGGACAGGTTATTACAATGAGCAGTTCTTC,CAWTGYYNEQFF
TRBD1,TRBV3-1,16,-,TRBJ2-2,TGTGCCAGCAGCCTTGGGACAGGGGGGATCGCCGGGGAGCTGTTTTTT,CASSLGTGGIAGELFF
-,TRBV18,14,-,TRBJ2-7,TGTGCCAGCTCACCACCCACCTCCGGCGGCGAGCAGTACTTC,CASSPPTSGGEQYF